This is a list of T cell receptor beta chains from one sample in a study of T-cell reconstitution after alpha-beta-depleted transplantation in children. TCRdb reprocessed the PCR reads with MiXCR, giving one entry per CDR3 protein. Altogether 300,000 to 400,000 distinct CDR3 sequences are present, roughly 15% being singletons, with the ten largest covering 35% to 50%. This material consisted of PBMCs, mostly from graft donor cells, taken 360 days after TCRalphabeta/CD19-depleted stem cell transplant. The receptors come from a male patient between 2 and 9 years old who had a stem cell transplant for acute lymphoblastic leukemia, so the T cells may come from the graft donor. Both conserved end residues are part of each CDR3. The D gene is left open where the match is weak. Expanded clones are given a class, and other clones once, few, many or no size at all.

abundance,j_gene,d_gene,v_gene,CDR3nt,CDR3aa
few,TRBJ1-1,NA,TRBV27,TGTGCCAGCAGTTTCTTCAAGGACACTGAAGCTTTCTTT,CASSFFKDTEAFF
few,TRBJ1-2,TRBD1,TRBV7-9,TGTGCCAGCAGCTTCGGCCAGGGGGACTTTAACTATGGCTACACCTTC,CASSFGQGDFNYGYTF
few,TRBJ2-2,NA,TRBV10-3,TGTGCCATCAACGCGGACGCCCGGAGTGGGGAGCTGTTTTTT,CAINADARSGELFF
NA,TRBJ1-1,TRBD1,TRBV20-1,TGCAGTGCTAGAGGAGGGGGGACAGGTAGGGCTGAAGCTTTCTTT,CSARGGGTGRAEAFF
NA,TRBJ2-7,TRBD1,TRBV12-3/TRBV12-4,TGTGCCAGCAGTGTGGTGGACAGGGCGAACGAGCAGTACTTC,CASSVVDRANEQYF
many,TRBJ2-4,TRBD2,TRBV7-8,TGTGCCAGCAGCTTTTGGTCTAGCGGGAGCCGAGGCAAAAACATTCAGTACTTC,CASSFWSSGSRGKNIQYF
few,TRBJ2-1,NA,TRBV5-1,TGCGCCAGCGCGGCGAGCTCCTACAATGAGCAGTTCTTC,CASAASSYNEQFF
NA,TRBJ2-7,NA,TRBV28,TGTGCCAGCAGTTTACATGGGGCTAGTTACGAGCAGTACTTC,CASSLHGASYEQYF
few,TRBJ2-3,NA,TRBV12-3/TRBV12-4,TGTGCCAGCAGTTCGCTAGGGCACACAGATACGCAGTATTTT,CASSSLGHTDTQYF
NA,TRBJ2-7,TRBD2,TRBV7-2,TGTGCCAGCAGCTGGACTAGCGGTGACTACGAGCAGTACTTC,CASSWTSGDYEQYF
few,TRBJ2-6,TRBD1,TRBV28,TGTGCCAGCAGTTTTTACGGGACAGGTACTGGGGCCAACGTCCTGACTTTC,CASSFYGTGTGANVLTF
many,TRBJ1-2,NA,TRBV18,TGTGCCAGCTCATCCCGGGACGGACGCTATGGCTACACCTTC,CASSSRDGRYGYTF
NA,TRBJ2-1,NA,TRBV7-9,TGTGCCACCATGGGACTCCACAATGAGCAGTTCTTC,CATMGLHNEQFF
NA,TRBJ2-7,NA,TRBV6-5,TGTGCCAGCGGTAGACTCGACGAGCAGTACTTC,CASGRLDEQYF
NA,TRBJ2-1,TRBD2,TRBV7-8,TGTGCCAGCAGCTTGTTTTTAGCGGGAGGAGCGAATGAGCAGTTCTTC,CASSLFLAGGANEQFF
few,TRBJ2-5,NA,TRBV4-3,TGCGCCAGCAGCCATTCTTTGGAGGGCCAAGAGACCCAGTACTTC,CASSHSLEGQETQYF
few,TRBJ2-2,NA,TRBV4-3,TGCGCCAGCAGCCTAGGGACATTTCACGGGGAGCTGTTTTTT,CASSLGTFHGELFF
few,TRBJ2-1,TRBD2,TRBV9,TGTGCCAGCAGAGGGGCTAGCGGGTACTCCTACAATGAGCAGTTCTTC,CASRGASGYSYNEQFF
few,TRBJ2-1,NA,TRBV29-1,TGCAGCTCCCACGCTGGCTCCTACAATGAGCAGTTCTTC,CSSHAGSYNEQFF
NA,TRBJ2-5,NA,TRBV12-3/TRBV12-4,TGTGCCAGCAGCCGTACCGGTCTTAAAGAGACCCAGTACTTC,CASSRTGLKETQYF
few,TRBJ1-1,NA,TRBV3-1,TGTGCCAGCAGCCAAGAGCGGCAATGGAACACTGAAGCTTTCTTT,CASSQERQWNTEAFF